This TCR beta chain was recorded in a study of blood T cell repertoires in COVID-19 (TCRdb year 2020). Regarding the complete study: Samples from collaborators originated in the United States, Italy and Spain and spanned both the acute and convalescent phases of COVID-19. Deeply sampled blood TCRbeta repertoires from subjects exposed to, actively infected with, or recovered from COVID-19 were included in the dataset. HLA class I and class II types, where available, came from metadata supplied by the sample provider rather than from assay-based typing. The samples were drawn from two sources: the first 160 participants of the ongoing ImmuneRACE study, and 1,200 or so subjects contributed by 6 global collaborators. The sample metadata nearly always contained a de-identified subject ID, COVID-19 status, age in years and sex. The material from the prospective study consisted of cDNA or gDNA derived from T cells, B-cell-depleted T cells, or PBMCs. The repertoires were released in a freely available public database meant as a resource for research on the immune response to SARS-CoV-2.

Paper-wide results and their limitations: Clinical and demographic metadata were provided uncurated, with the amount varying by source and participant.

TCRbeta CDR3 regions were amplified from genomic DNA by means of the immunoSEQ Assay, a bias-controlled multiplex PCR. The study's own analysis went as follows. The number of nucleated cells in each sample was estimated from the amplification of reference gene primers within the assay. To quantify the absolute abundance of each unique TCRbeta CDR3 rearrangement, sequence reads were collapsed and filtered. For each sample, productive Simpson clonality was calculated by taking the square root of Simpson's diversity index across productive rearrangements. TCRdb's version of the immuneACCESS table is confined to in-frame rearrangements and falls short of the full clone set. An unresolved V gene accounts for under half of the shortfall where checked; the remainder is of unknown origin. V and J calls and clone size are copied from that table; D and trimming were computed from the DNA. The sample contains under 300,000 clones, about 80% of them found a single time. The leading ten clones occupy 7.5% to 10% of the sample.

Samples from volunteer blood donors who had recovered from COVID-19 were contributed by a second Seattle source. Whole blood was collected in K2EDTA tubes by collaborating institutions according to the institutions' own protocols. For TCRbeta analysis, collaborator samples were shipped as frozen whole blood, as isolated PBMCs, or as DNA extracted from either sample type. Relative to germline, V is 5 bases shorter and J is 4 bases shorter, with 16 bases between their ends. Inclusive of the bounding cysteine and phenylalanine, the CDR3 is 14 residues long. Only CDR3 DNA is held: 42 bases, read in frame from base 1. Looking up the germline V gene (reference sequence) yields CDR1 GTSNPN and CDR2 SVGIG. As to this clone: Its antigen is still unknown. Base qualities are not provided; no much larger clone lies one nucleotide away.

The sequence joins TRBV30 to TRBJ2-3; a weak D assignment points to TRBD2 (5 bases agree). The sequenced sample was peripheral blood. The sequence was collected from a woman between 45 and 60 years old who had recovered from COVID-19. The DNA sequence reads TGTGCCTGGGCCCGCACATCGGAGGCAGATACGCAGTATTTT. Translated, it gives CAWARTSEADTQYF.